The 13 T cell receptor beta chains reported below all come from one sample, sequenced in a study of T cells in Graves' hyperthyroidism and ophthalmopathy. Amplified regions were TCR beta CDR3 sequences from RNA transcripts. First-round RT-PCR targeting the TCR CDR3 was performed with the HTBI primer set. TCRdb independently ran MiXCR on the multiplex PCR reads; one entry per CDR3 protein. This sample has roughly 150,000 distinct CDR3 sequences, with over 8% found just once. Input material: blood. The receptors here all came from a woman between 18 and 29 years old with Graves' hyperthyroidism that later progressed to Graves' ophthalmopathy.

This clonotype came up many times. The V and J genes are TRBV6-1 and TRBJ1-4; 10 nucleotides align to TRBD1. CDR3 length: 12 residues. With V trimmed by 11 bases and J by 11 bases, 8 bases remained unmatched. CDR1 and CDR2 from the germline V gene are MNHNS and SASEGT. CDR3 protein: CASRDRGRKLFF. As DNA, the CDR3 is TGTGCCTCCCGGGACAGGGGTCGTAAACTGTTTTTT.

This clonotype was observed many times. The rearrangement joins TRBV6-2 or TRBV6-3 to TRBJ2-6; D ambiguous. V was pared by 6 bases and J by 0 bases, with 18 bases between. Germline CDR1 and CDR2: MNHEY and SVGEGT. The CDR3 runs 18 residues. The CDR3 reads CASRPARFLLSGANVLTF. CDR3 bases: TGTGCCAGCAGGCCCGCACGCTTCCTCCTCTCTGGGGCCAACGTCCTGACTTTC.

At least ten counts were recorded for this clonotype. The V and J genes are TRBV29-1 and TRBJ2-1; TRBD2 might be the D (6 bases). This CDR3 region has 16 residues. V lost 0 bases to trimming and J lost 1 base, with 13 bases between them. Looked up from germline, CDR1 is SQVTM and CDR2 is ANQGSEA. This CDR3 reads CSVEDPGRRSYNEQFF. The CDR3 nucleotides are TGCAGCGTTGAAGATCCCGGGAGAAGGTCCTACAATGAGCAGTTCTTC.

The genes are TRBV3-1 and TRBJ2-2; TRBD1 matches 9 bases. Trimming cost V 5 bases and J 9 bases; bases outside gene matches: 7. This CDR3 spans 14 amino acids. The germline V gene has CDR1 LGHDT and CDR2 YNNKEL (reference sequence). The CDR3 DNA sequence: TGTGCCAGCAGCGGACTACAGGGGGCCAGGGAGCTGTTTTTT. Its translation is CASSGLQGARELFF.

This clonotype occurred many times. The chain combines TRBV20-1 with TRBJ1-4; 8 bases match TRBD1. This CDR3 region has 15 residues. Unmatched junction bases numbered 5, after V lost 2 bases and J lost 3 bases. Germline V gene data show CDR1 as DFQATT and CDR2 as SNEGSKA (reference sequence). The CDR3 region has the DNA TGCAGTGCTAGATCAGGGGGCGAAGCTAATGAAAAACTGTTTTTT. Protein product: CSARSGGEANEKLFF.

In regard to this clonotype: This may come from a read error, since a much larger clone is one base off. The rearrangement uses TRBV30 and TRBJ1-2, with D possibly being TRBD1 (5 bases). The CDR3 length is 13 residues. Germline loops: CDR1 GTSNPN, CDR2 SVGIG (reference sequence). Trimming left V 0 bases short and J 12 bases short, with 17 bases between. The CDR3 sequence: CAWSVVGSQGHTF. For the CDR3, the DNA is TGTGCCTGGAGTGTCGTAGGATCTCAGGGCCACACCTTC.

This clonotype has a count of ten or more. The rearrangement joins TRBV6-1 to TRBJ2-7; 10 nucleotides match TRBD2. V shed 5 bases, J shed 3 bases, and the junction held 22 bases outside the gene matches. Germline CDR1 reads MNHNS; CDR2 reads SASEGT. The CDR3 sequence is 20 residues long. The CDR3 DNA sequence: TGTGCCAGCAGTTTTTCCAGGACTAGCGGAGAAGAGCGAAGGAGCTACGAGCAGTACTTC. This gives the protein CASSFSRTSGEERRSYEQYF.

There are a few counts of this clonotype. The CDR3 reads CASSPTIRSYEQYF. The CDR3 DNA is TGTGCCAGCAGTCCCACGATCCGCTCCTACGAGCAGTACTTC. The chain couples TRBV6-1 to TRBJ2-7; D gene unclear. The germline V gene encodes CDR1 MNHNS and CDR2 SASEGT. The V end lost 5 bases, the J end lost 0 bases, and 11 bases lay between the germline ends. The CDR3 runs 14 residues.

The chain employs TRBV6-1 and TRBJ1-3; a weak D match, TRBD1 (5 bases). V was cut by 5 bases and J by 0 bases, with 11 bases left in between. The CDR3 has 15 residues. Germline CDR1 MNHNS, CDR2 SASEGT. The CDR3 reads CASSKTTVSGNTIYF. CDR3 nucleotide sequence: TGTGCCAGCAGTAAAACGACAGTCTCTGGAAACACCATATATTTT.

The table lists this clonotype with a few counts. The gene calls are TRBV3-1 and TRBJ2-7; no definite D call. This CDR3 has 17 amino acids. CDR1 is LGHDT, CDR2 YNNKEL, per germline (reference sequence). Trimming cost V 4 bases and J 4 bases, with 23 bases left between them. The CDR3 loop is CASSPGTDLLPPYEQYF. CDR3 nucleotides: TGTGCCAGCAGCCCCGGAACGGATTTGTTGCCCCCGTACGAGCAGTACTTC.

Regarding this clonotype: This may be a read error, as it is one base from a much larger clone. V gene TRBV6-5 combines with J gene TRBJ2-4; D might be TRBD1 (6 bases). This CDR3 contains 14 residues. Germline CDR1 MNHEY, CDR2 SVGAGI. V lost 8 bases, J lost 6 bases, and 17 bases lay in between. For the CDR3, the DNA is TGTGCCAGCGGTTCAGGACAGACCGGAAACATTCAGTACTTC. Protein sequence: CASGSGQTGNIQYF.

This clonotype was found many times. The CDR3 nucleotides are TGTGCCAGCAAGGAGCGGGAGTCGACAGATACGCAGTATTTT. As protein: CASKERESTDTQYF. This rearrangement joins TRBV2 to TRBJ2-3, with 8 bases lining up with TRBD2. The length of the CDR3 is 14 residues. V was pared by 7 bases and J by 3 bases, with 6 bases of the junction left unmatched. The germline gives CDR1 SNHLY, CDR2 FYNNEI.

Ten or more counts support this clonotype. In DNA, the CDR3 is TGTGCCAGCAGCTTAGCCCTATTCCGCTACACCTTC. As protein: CASSLALFRYTF. The chain uses TRBV7-9 and TRBJ1-2; D is uncertain. This CDR3 contains 12 residues. Trimming left V 0 bases short and J 9 bases short, with 8 bases between. Germline V lookup: CDR1 SEHNR, CDR2 FQNEAQ (reference sequence).